The 6 T cell receptor beta chains reported below all come from one sample, sequenced in a study of T cell clones after liver transplantation. Generated by immunoSEQ multiplex PCR, the TCRdb table keeps only in-frame clones and is missing some. The sample contains roughly 5,100 clones, around 30% of which appear only once. Their cognate antigens are unknown. Alloreactive TCRbeta sequences came from sequencing proliferating CFSE-low cells in the MLR. Sequencing input: CD4+ T cells from cultured PBMCs. The receptor set was obtained from a human patient who received a liver transplant. The graft donor may have given rise to some T cells.

Relative to its sample, this clone is medium-sized. This chain uses TRBV5-4 with TRBJ2-1; D ambiguous. Germline-derived CDR1 and CDR2 are SGHNT and YYREEE (reference sequence). CDR3 size: 14 residues. Trimming removed 0 bases at V and 0 bases at J, with 4 bases between. The CDR3 sequence is CASSLGSSYNEQFF. The CDR3, as DNA: TGTGCCAGCAGCTTGGGTAGCTCCTACAATGAGCAGTTCTTC.

Turning to this clone: At one of its ends the junction is not consistent with the germline gene, which may arise from a read error. Different DNA sequences within this sample yield the same CDR3. The J gene is TRBJ1-5, the V gene TRBV6-6, with 7 bases matching TRBD1. The CDR3 length is 14 residues. The germline gives CDR1 MNHNY, CDR2 SVGAGI (reference sequence). The CDR3 coding sequence is TGTGCCAGCAGCCCTACAGGGGAGGTTCAGCCCCAGCATTTC. Its translation: CASSPTGEVQPQHF.

The genes are TRBV18 and TRBJ1-6; no clear D. The V end was cut by 5 bases, the J end by 6 bases, with 11 bases between. In germline, CDR1 is KGHSH, CDR2 LQKENI. The CDR3 consists of 14 residues. Here the CDR3 reads CASSLQASNSPLHF. The CDR3, as DNA: TGTGCCAGCTCATTGCAGGCAAGTAATTCACCCCTCCACTTT.

The chain links TRBV2 to TRBJ2-3, with TRBD2 as a possible D gene (7 bases). CDR3 length equals 15 residues. The germline V and J ends were trimmed by 4 bases and 3 bases, with 14 bases remaining between them. CDR1 SNHLY and CDR2 FYNNEI come from the germline V gene. The CDR3, as DNA: TGTGCCAGCAGTGTGGAGGGGGGGTATACAGATACGCAGTATTTT. Amino acids: CASSVEGGYTDTQYF.

This clone was detected only a few times. The gene calls are TRBV7-9 and TRBJ1-3; D unclear. V shed 3 bases and J shed 0 bases, with 3 bases lying between them. The CDR3 spans 13 residues. Germline V gene sequence: CDR1 SEHNR, CDR2 FQNEAQ (reference sequence). In DNA, the CDR3 is TGTGCCAGCAGCTTGAACTCTGGAAACACCATATATTTT. Protein sequence: CASSLNSGNTIYF.

The sample holds a few counts of this clone. The chain uses TRBV6-6 and TRBJ2-7; D is unresolved. CDR3 size: 12 residues. V lost 0 bases to trimming and J lost 7 bases, with 7 bases between them. The V gene's germline CDR1 is MNHNY and CDR2 SVGAGI (reference sequence). The CDR3 region has the DNA TGTGCCAGCAGTTACTCAAAGGAGGAGCAGTACTTC. Protein sequence: CASSYSKEEQYF.